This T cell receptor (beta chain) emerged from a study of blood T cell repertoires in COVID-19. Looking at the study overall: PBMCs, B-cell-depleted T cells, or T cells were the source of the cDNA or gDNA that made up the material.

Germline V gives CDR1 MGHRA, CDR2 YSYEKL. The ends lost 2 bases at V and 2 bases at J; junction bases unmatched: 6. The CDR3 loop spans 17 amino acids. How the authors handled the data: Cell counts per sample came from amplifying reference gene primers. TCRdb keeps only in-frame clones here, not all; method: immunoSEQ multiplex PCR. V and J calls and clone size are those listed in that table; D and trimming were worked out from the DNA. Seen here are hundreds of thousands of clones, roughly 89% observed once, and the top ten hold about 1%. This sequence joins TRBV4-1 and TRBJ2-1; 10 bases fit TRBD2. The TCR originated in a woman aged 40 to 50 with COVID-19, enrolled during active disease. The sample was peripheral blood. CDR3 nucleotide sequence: TGCGCCAGCAGCCAAATACTAGCGGGACAAACCTACAATGAGCAGTTCTTC. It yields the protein CASSQILAGQTYNEQFF.